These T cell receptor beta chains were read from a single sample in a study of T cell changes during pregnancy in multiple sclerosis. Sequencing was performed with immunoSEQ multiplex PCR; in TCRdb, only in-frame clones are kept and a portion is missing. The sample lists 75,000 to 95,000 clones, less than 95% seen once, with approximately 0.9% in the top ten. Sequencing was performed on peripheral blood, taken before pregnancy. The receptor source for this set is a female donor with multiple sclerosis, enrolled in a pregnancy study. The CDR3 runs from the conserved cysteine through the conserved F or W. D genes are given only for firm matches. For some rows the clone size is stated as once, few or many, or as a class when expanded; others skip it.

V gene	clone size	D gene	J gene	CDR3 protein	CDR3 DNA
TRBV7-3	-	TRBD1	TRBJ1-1	CASSLTPTDRGGRAFF	TGTGCCAGCAGCTTAACCCCTACTGACAGGGGGGGTCGAGCTTTCTTT
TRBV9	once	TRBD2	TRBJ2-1	CASSVVGGRAVEQFF	TGTGCCAGCAGCGTAGTTGGCGGGAGGGCCGTTGAGCAGTTCTTC
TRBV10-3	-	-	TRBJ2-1	CAISESGASLYNEQFF	TGTGCCATCAGTGAGTCTGGTGCGTCACTCTACAATGAGCAGTTCTTC
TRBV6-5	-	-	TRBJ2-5	CASSRLAGETQYF	TGTGCCAGCAGCCGCCTAGCCGGAGAGACCCAGTACTTC
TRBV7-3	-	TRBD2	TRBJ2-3	CASSRREGGTQYF	TGTGCCAGCAGCCGACGGGAGGGGGGTACGCAGTATTTT
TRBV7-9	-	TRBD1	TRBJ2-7	CASSLGTGLSYEQYF	TGTGCCAGCAGCCTAGGGACAGGACTCTCCTACGAGCAGTACTTC
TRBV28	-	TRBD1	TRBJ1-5	CASSSGTGPQHF	TGTGCCAGCAGCTCAGGGACAGGGCCCCAGCATTTT
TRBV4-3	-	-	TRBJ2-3	CASSQDSRITDTQYF	TGCGCCAGCAGCCAAGATTCCAGAATCACAGATACGCAGTATTTT
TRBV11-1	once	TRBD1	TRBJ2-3	CASSSGQGRITDTQYF	TGTGCCAGCAGCTCGGGACAGGGTAGGATCACAGATACGCAGTATTTT
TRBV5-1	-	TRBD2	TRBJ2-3	CASSAQTSGMVLDF	TGCGCCAGCAGCGCCCAGACTAGCGGGATGGTATTGGATTTT
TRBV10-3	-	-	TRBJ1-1	CAIAPAGTEAFF	TGTGCCATCGCCCCGGCGGGCACTGAAGCTTTCTTT
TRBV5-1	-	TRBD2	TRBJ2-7	CASSAGLSYEQYF	TGCGCCAGCAGCGCGGGACTATCCTACGAGCAGTACTTC
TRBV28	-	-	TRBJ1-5	CASSLFQPSHQPQHF	TGTGCCAGCAGTTTATTTCAACCGAGCCATCAGCCCCAGCATTTT
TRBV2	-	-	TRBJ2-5	CASSEVGGRHQETQYF	TGTGCCAGCAGTGAGGTGGGGGGAAGGCACCAAGAGACCCAGTACTTC
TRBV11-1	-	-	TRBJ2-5	CASSLAWLSGQETQYF	TGTGCCAGCAGCTTAGCATGGCTCTCGGGGCAAGAGACCCAGTACTTC
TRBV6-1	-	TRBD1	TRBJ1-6	CASSDAGTGVSLGNSPLHF	TGTGCCAGCAGTGACGCCGGGACAGGGGTAAGCTTAGGAAATTCACCCCTCCACTTT
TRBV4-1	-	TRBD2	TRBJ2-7	CASSQAGTSGRMGYEQYF	TGCGCCAGCAGCCAGGCCGGGACTAGCGGGAGAATGGGCTACGAGCAGTACTTC
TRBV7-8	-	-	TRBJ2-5	CASSLIVTARETQYF	TGTGCCAGCAGCTTAATCGTGACTGCCCGGGAGACCCAGTACTTC
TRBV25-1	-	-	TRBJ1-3	CASSDPRSGNTIYF	TGTGCCAGCAGCGACCCTAGGTCTGGAAACACCATATATTTT
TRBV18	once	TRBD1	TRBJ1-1	CASSRRTGGDGTEAFF	TGTGCCAGCTCACGAAGGACAGGGGGCGACGGCACTGAAGCTTTCTTT
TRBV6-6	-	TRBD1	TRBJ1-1	CASSEPGQGGTEAFF	TGTGCCAGCAGTGAGCCGGGACAGGGGGGCACTGAAGCTTTCTTT
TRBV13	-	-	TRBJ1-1	CASSPSNRGTEAFF	TGTGCCAGCAGCCCCTCCAATCGGGGCACTGAAGCTTTCTTT
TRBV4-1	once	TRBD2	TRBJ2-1	CASRPLTSGDSSYNEQFF	TGCGCCAGCAGGCCCCTGACTAGCGGGGACAGCTCCTACAATGAGCAGTTCTTC
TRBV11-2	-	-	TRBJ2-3	CASSSPGGITDTQYF	TGTGCCAGCAGCTCCCCTGGCGGAATCACAGATACGCAGTATTTT
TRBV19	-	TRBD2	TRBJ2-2	CASSIDLPGGASNTGELFF	TGTGCCAGTAGTATAGATCTACCGGGGGGGGCGTCGAACACCGGGGAGCTGTTTTTT
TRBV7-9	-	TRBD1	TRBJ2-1	CASSSGAGQGAGEQFF	TGTGCCAGCAGCTCTGGGGCGGGACAGGGGGCAGGGGAGCAGTTCTTC
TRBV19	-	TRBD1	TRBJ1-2	CASSIVRTGASSNYGYTF	TGTGCCAGTAGTATAGTTAGGACAGGGGCTTCGTCGAACTATGGCTACACCTTC
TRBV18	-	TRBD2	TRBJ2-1	CASSPWTSGGAKPNEQFF	TGTGCCAGCTCTCCCTGGACTAGCGGGGGGGCGAAACCAAATGAGCAGTTCTTC
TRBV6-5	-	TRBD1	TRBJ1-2	CASSNEGASGYTF	TGTGCCAGCAGTAACGAGGGGGCGAGCGGCTACACCTTC
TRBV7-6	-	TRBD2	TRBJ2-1	CASSPTGTSGRNEQFF	TGTGCCAGCAGCCCAACCGGGACTAGCGGGAGGAATGAGCAGTTCTTC
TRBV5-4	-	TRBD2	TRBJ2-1	CASSPPGLAEYNEQFF	TGTGCCAGCAGCCCTCCGGGACTAGCGGAGTACAATGAGCAGTTCTTC
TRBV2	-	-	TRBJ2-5	CASSGGRGETQYF	TGTGCCAGCAGCGGGGGACGCGGAGAGACCCAGTACTTC
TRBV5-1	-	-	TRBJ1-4	CASRAGFGGANEKLFF	TGCGCCAGCAGGGCGGGTTTTGGAGGGGCGAATGAAAAACTGTTTTTT
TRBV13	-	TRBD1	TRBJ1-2	CASSLGPTQGAGYGYTF	TGTGCCAGCAGCTTAGGTCCAACACAGGGGGCCGGCTATGGCTACACCTTC
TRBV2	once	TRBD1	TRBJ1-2	CASSEERVTGTYGYTF	TGTGCCAGCAGTGAAGAAAGGGTGACAGGGACCTATGGCTACACCTTC
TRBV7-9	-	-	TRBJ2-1	CASSYPGKGPSEQFF	TGTGCCAGCAGCTACCCAGGGAAGGGGCCAAGTGAGCAGTTCTTC
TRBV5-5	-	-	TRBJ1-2	CASSLGARYGYTF	TGTGCCAGCAGCTTGGGGGCTCGATATGGCTACACCTTC
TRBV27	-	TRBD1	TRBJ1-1	CASIRDRDAFF	TGTGCCAGCATCAGGGACAGGGACGCTTTCTTT
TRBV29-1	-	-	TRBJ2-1	CSVGVRGNEQFF	TGCAGCGTTGGGGTCCGGGGTAATGAGCAGTTCTTC
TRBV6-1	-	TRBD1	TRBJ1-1	CASSEGAGGSEAFF	TGTGCCAGCAGTGAAGGGGCAGGGGGCTCTGAAGCTTTCTTT
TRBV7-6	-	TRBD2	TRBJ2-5	CASSLWGGSGRETQYF	TGTGCCAGCAGCTTATGGGGAGGTAGCGGGAGGGAGACCCAGTACTTC